This T cell receptor beta chain is drawn from a study of cytomegalovirus exposure and HLA in healthy donors. CDR3 length: 13 residues. V was cut by 6 bases and J by 5 bases, with 13 bases left in between. Looked up from germline, CDR1 is SNHLY and CDR2 is FYNNEI. About this clone: Its target is unknown.

Study-wide results and limits: Earlier analysis found most TCR beta V segments productive about 87% or about 30% of the time.

The PCR used 60 Vbeta and 13 Jbeta primers. The repertoire was sequenced with immunoSEQ multiplex PCR; TCRdb's copy has only in-frame clones and lacks some. The sample lists about 130,000 clones; about four fifths were seen once. J is TRBJ1-1 and V is TRBV2, with D possibly TRBD1 on 5 matching bases. The sequencing sample was made of PBMCs. The receptor was isolated from a man aged 30-40 years in good health and CMV-seronegative. CDR3 in amino acids: CASRGDSVTEAFF. The CDR3 DNA reads TGTGCCAGCAGGGGGGACTCGGTGACTGAAGCTTTCTTT.